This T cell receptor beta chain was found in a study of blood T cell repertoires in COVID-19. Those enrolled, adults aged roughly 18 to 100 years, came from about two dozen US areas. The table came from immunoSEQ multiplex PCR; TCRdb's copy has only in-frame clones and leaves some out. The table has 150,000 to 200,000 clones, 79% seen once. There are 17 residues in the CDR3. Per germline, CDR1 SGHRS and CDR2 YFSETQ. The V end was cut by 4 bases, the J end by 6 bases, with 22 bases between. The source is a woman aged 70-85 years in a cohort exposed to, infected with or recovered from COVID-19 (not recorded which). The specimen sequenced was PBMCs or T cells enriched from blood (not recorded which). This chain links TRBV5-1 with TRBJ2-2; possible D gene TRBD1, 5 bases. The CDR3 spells CASSIRTFPEESGELFF. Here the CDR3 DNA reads TGCGCCAGCAGCATACGGACATTCCCTGAAGAATCCGGGGAGCTGTTTTTT.